Listed below are T cell receptor beta chains from one sample, sequenced in a study of Ad26.COV2.S vaccination and SARS-CoV-2 variants. Profiled with immunoSEQ multiplex PCR; TCRdb holds only in-frame clones, not every one. The data contain about 420,000 clones, roughly 88% of them singletons. This material consisted of peripheral blood, taken in a trial of Ad26.COV2.S vaccine versus placebo. These receptors were obtained from a person aged 18-60 years who received the Ad26.COV2.S COVID-19 vaccine or a placebo. CDR3s include the opening cysteine and the closing phenylalanine or tryptophan. The D gene is left open where the match is weak. Expanded clones get a size class; other rows say once, few or many, or leave the size out.

J: TRBJ2-4; D: -; size: -; V: TRBV6-2/TRBV6-3; DNA: TGTGCCAGCAGTTACCGCCCTGGAGGAGCCAAAAACATTCAGTACTTC; CDR3: CASSYRPGGAKNIQYF
J: TRBJ1-3; D: -; size: -; V: TRBV30; DNA: TGTGCCTGGAGTGGGGGCAGGGCATCTGGAAACACCATATATTTT; CDR3: CAWSGGRASGNTIYF
J: TRBJ2-2; D: -; size: -; V: TRBV9; DNA: TGTGCCAGCAGCGTAGCGAGGGGCACCGGGGAGCTGTTTTTT; CDR3: CASSVARGTGELFF
J: TRBJ1-5; D: -; size: -; V: TRBV4-3; DNA: TGCTCCAGCAATCAGCCCCAGCATTTT; CDR3: CSSNQPQHF
J: TRBJ1-6; D: TRBD1; size: -; V: TRBV2; DNA: TGTGCCAGCAGAGAAGACCAGGGGGCAAACTGGGATTCACCCCTCCACTTT; CDR3: CASREDQGANWDSPLHF
J: TRBJ2-1; D: TRBD2; size: -; V: TRBV7-2; DNA: TGTGCCAGCAGCCGGGGCCGCGGGGGGCTTCCCTTAAATGAGCAGTTCTTC; CDR3: CASSRGRGGLPLNEQFF
J: TRBJ1-2; D: -; size: -; V: TRBV30; DNA: TGTGCCTGGAGCGGGGGGGGCGAGTGGAATGGCTACACCTTC; CDR3: CAWSGGGEWNGYTF
J: TRBJ2-7; D: TRBD2; size: -; V: TRBV5-4; DNA: TGTGCCAGCAGCTTCTGGGGACTAGCCGACGAGCAGTACTTC; CDR3: CASSFWGLADEQYF
J: TRBJ2-7; D: -; size: once; V: TRBV10-2; DNA: TGCGCCAGCAGTCGCCAGGGGGGAGCCGAGCAGTACTTC; CDR3: CASSRQGGAEQYF
J: TRBJ2-3; D: -; size: -; V: TRBV9; DNA: TGTGCCAGCAGTCCAGTTGAGAGTCATACGCAGTATTTT; CDR3: CASSPVESHTQYF
J: TRBJ2-2; D: TRBD1; size: -; V: TRBV5-1; DNA: TGCGCCAGCAGCTTTGGACAGGGAACCGCCGGGGAGCTGTTTTTT; CDR3: CASSFGQGTAGELFF
J: TRBJ1-1; D: -; size: -; V: TRBV7-9; DNA: TGTGCCAGCAGCTCCCCCCGGGTCACTGAAGCTTTCTTT; CDR3: CASSSPRVTEAFF
J: TRBJ2-5; D: -; size: -; V: TRBV4-1; DNA: TGCGCCAGCAGCCAAGGTCCCAGGGGTGAGACCCAGTACTTC; CDR3: CASSQGPRGETQYF